The entry below describes one TCR beta chain. Its antigen remains unidentified. Other DNA variants within this sample encode the same CDR3. PCR was performed using 60 Vbeta and 13 Jbeta primers. Profiled with immunoSEQ multiplex PCR; TCRdb holds only in-frame clones, not every one. This sample's table has 130,000 to 150,000 clones. These data are taken from a study of cytomegalovirus exposure and HLA in healthy donors. The study, taken as a whole, reports: Researchers reported in a later analysis that common viral pathogens appeared linked to several top clusters. The only immune exposure information that was available was CMV serostatus. Most observed TCR sequences were rare, whereas some public TCRs were detected in many donors.

CDR1 is LNHDA and CDR2 is SQIVND in the germline V gene (reference sequence). The CDR3 covers 13 residues. The ends were cut back, 4 bases at V and 5 bases at J, with 11 bases in the middle. The sequenced sample was PBMCs. The receptor's source is a male donor in good health and CMV-seronegative. The chain recombines TRBV19 with TRBJ2-5; D may be TRBD1 (6 bases). The CDR3 DNA is TGTGCCAGTAGTAGGGGGCGCGGGGAGACCCAGTACTTC. It codes for CASSRGRGETQYF.